The sequence of this T cell receptor beta chain was determined in a study of T cell changes during pregnancy in multiple sclerosis. Using immunoSEQ multiplex PCR, the repertoire was profiled, and TCRdb retains in-frame clones only, with some absent. Here the sample spans more than 70,000 clones, roughly 90% being singletons. This clone has just one count. Germline V lookup: CDR1 LNHNV, CDR2 YYDKDF (reference sequence). The V gene lost 3 bases and the J gene lost 8 bases, with 13 bases spanning the gap. This CDR3 has 13 amino acids. This clonotype was obtained from a female donor with multiple sclerosis, enrolled in a pregnancy study. V is TRBV15 and J is TRBJ1-1; maybe TRBD1 (5 bases). The specimen was peripheral blood, collected before pregnancy. The CDR3 nucleotides are TGTGCCACCAGCAGTCGCGGGGGTGACGAAGCTTTCTTT. This sequence encodes CATSSRGGDEAFF.